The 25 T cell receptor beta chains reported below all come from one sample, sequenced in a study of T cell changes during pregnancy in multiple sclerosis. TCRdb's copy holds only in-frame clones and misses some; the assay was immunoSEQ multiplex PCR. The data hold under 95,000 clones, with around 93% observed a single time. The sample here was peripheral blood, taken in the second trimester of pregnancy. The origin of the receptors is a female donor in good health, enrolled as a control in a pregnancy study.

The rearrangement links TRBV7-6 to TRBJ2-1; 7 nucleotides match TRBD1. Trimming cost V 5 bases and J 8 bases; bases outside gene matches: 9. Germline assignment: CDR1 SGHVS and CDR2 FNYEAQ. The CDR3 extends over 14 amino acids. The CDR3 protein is CASSLEGDRDEQFF. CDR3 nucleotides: TGTGCCAGCAGCCTAGAGGGGGACAGAGATGAGCAGTTCTTC.

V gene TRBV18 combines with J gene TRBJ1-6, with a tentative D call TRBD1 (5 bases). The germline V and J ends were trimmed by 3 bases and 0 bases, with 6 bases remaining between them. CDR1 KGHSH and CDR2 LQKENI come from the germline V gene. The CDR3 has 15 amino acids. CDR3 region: CASSPRDSYNSPLHF. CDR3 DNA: TGTGCCAGCTCACCCAGGGACTCCTATAATTCACCCCTCCACTTT.

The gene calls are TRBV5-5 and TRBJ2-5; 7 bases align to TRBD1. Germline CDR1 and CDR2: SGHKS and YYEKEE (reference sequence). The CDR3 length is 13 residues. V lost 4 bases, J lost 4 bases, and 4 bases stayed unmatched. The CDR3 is CASSGDSRETQYF. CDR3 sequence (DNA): TGTGCCAGCAGCGGGGACAGCAGAGAGACCCAGTACTTC.

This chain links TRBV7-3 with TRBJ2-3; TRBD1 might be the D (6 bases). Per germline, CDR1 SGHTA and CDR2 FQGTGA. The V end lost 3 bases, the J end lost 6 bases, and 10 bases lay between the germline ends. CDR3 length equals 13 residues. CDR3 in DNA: TGTGCCAGCAGCTTGCGGACAGACGATACGCAGTATTTT. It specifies CASSLRTDDTQYF.

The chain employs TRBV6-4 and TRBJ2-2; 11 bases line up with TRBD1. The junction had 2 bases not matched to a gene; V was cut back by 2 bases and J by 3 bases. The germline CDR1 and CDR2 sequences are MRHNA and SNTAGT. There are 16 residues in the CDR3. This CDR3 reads CASSDRTGGDTGELFF. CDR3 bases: TGTGCCAGCAGTGACAGGACAGGGGGCGACACCGGGGAGCTGTTTTTT.

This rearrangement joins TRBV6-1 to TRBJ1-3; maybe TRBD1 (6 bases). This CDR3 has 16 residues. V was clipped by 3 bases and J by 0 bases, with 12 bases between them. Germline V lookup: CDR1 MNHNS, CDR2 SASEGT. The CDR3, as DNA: TGTGCCAGCAGTGAGGACAGAGGCCACTCTGGAAACACCATATATTTT. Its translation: CASSEDRGHSGNTIYF.

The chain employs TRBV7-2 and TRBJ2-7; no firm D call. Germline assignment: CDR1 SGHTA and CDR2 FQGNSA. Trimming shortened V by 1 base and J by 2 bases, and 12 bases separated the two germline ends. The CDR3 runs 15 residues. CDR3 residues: CASSLVPQKTYEQYF. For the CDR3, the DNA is TGTGCCAGCAGCTTAGTTCCGCAGAAAACCTACGAGCAGTACTTC. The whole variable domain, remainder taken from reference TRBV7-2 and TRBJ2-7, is GAGVSQSPSNKVTEKGKDVELRCDPISGHTALYWYRQSLGQGLEFLIYFQGNSAPDKSGLPSDRFSAERTGGSVSTLTIQRTQQEDSAVYLCASSLVPQKTYEQYFGPGTRLTVT.

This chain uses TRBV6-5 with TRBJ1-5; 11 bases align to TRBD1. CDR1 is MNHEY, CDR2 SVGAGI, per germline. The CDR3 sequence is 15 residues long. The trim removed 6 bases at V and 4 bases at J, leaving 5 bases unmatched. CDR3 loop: CASSQGTGGNQPQHF. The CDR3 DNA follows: TGTGCCAGCAGCCAAGGGACAGGGGGAAATCAGCCCCAGCATTTT.

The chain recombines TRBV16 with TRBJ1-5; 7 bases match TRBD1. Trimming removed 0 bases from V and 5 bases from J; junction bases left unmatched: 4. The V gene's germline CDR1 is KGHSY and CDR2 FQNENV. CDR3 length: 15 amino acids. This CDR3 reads CASSQSGTGDQPQHF. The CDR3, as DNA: TGTGCCAGCAGCCAATCTGGAACAGGGGATCAGCCCCAGCATTTT.

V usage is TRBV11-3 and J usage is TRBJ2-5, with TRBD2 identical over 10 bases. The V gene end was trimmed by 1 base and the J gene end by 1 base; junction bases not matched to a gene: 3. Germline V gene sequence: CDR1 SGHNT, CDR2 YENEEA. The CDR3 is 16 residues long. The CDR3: CASSLGLAGVQETQYF. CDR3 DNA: TGTGCCAGCAGCTTAGGGCTAGCGGGGGTCCAAGAGACCCAGTACTTC.

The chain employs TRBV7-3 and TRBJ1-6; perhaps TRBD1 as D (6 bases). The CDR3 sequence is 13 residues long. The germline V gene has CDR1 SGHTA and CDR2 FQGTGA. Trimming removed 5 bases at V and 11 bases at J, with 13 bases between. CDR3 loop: CASSRNTGTPLHF. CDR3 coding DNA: TGTGCCAGCAGCCGAAACACAGGGACACCCCTCCACTTT.

CDR3 in DNA: TGTGCCAGTAATCAGAGGCGGGGGGGTACTTTAATGAACACTGAAGCTTTCTTT. It yields the protein CASNQRRGGTLMNTEAFF. V and J are TRBV19 and TRBJ1-1, with D tentatively TRBD1 (5 bases). There are 18 residues in the CDR3. Germline-derived CDR1 and CDR2 are LNHDA and SQIVND (reference sequence). With 7 bases removed from V and 0 bases from J, the gap between germline ends came to 24 bases. Filled out from reference TRBV19 and TRBJ1-1, the complete variable domain reads DGGITQSPKYLFRKEGQNVTLSCEQNLNHDAMYWYRQDPGQGLRLIYYSQIVNDFQKGDIAEGYSVSREKKESFPLTVTSAQKNPTAFYLCASNQRRGGTLMNTEAFFGQGTRLTVV.

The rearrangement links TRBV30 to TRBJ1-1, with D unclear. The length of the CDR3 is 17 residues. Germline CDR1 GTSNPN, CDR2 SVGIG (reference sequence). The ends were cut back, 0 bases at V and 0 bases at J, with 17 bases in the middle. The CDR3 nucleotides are TGTGCCTGGAGTGTAAGCCCCCCGGGGTACCTGAACACTGAAGCTTTCTTT. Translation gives CAWSVSPPGYLNTEAFF.

The DNA for the CDR3 is TGTGCCAGCAGCGCCTCACAGGGGCGTAATGGCTACACCTTC. It specifies CASSASQGRNGYTF. The chain employs TRBV9 and TRBJ1-2, with TRBD1 identical over 7 bases. The CDR3 totals 14 residues. V shed 3 bases and J 6 bases; nucleotides not matched to a gene: 8. Germline-derived CDR1 and CDR2 are SGDLS and YYNGEE.

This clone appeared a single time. The CDR3 nucleotides are TGCAGTGCTAGTGAGGGGGCCGAGCAGTACTTC. As protein: CSASEGAEQYF. The chain has TRBV20-1 and TRBJ2-7, with 7 bases matching TRBD1. J gave up 6 bases and V 3 bases, and 2 bases lay outside the gene matches. This CDR3 is 11 amino acids long. Germline assignment: CDR1 DFQATT and CDR2 SNEGSKA (reference sequence).

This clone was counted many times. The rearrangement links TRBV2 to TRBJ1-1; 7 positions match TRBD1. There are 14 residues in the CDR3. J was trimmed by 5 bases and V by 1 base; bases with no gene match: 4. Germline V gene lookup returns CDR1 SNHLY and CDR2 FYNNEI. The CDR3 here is CASSEVQGWTEAFF. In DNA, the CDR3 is TGTGCCAGCAGTGAAGTACAGGGGTGGACTGAAGCTTTCTTT.

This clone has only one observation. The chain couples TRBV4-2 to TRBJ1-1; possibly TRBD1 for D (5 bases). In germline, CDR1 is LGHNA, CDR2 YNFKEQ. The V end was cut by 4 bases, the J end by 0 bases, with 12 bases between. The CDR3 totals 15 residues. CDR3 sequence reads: CASSPAGGMNTEAFF. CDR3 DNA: TGTGCCAGCAGCCCCGCCGGGGGTATGAACACTGAAGCTTTCTTT.

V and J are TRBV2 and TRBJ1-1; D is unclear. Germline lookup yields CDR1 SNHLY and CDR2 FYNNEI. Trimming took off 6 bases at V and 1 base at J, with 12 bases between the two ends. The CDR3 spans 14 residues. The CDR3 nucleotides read TGTGCCAGCAGGGTCGTGAAAGCGAACACTGAAGCTTTCTTT. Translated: CASRVVKANTEAFF.

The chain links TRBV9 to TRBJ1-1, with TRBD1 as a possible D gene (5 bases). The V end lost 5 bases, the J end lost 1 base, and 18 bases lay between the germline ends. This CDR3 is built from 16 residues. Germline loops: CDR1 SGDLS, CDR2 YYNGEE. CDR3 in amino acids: CASSLEVGGTNTEAFF. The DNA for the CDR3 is TGTGCCAGCAGTCTTGAGGTGGGGGGGACGAACACTGAAGCTTTCTTT.

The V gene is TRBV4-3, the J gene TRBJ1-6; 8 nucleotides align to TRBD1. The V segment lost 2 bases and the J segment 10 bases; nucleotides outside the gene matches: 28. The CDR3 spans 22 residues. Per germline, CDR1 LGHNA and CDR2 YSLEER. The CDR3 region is CASSQRSQGENYLRAGFSPLHF. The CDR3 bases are TGCGCCAGCAGCCAACGATCACAGGGGGAAAATTACCTTAGGGCCGGATTCTCACCCCTCCACTTT.

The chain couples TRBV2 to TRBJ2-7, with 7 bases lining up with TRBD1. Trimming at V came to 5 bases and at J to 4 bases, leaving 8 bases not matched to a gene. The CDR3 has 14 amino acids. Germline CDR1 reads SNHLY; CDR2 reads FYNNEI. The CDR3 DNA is TGTGCCAGCAGTCAGGACAGGAGAAGTTACGAGCAGTACTTC. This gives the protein CASSQDRRSYEQYF.

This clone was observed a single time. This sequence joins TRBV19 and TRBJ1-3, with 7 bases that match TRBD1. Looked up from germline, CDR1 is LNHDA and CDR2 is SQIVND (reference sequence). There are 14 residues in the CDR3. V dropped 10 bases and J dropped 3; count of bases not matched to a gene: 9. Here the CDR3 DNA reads TGTGCCACCGCGGAGGCAGGGGGTGGAAACACCATATATTTT. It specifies CATAEAGGGNTIYF.

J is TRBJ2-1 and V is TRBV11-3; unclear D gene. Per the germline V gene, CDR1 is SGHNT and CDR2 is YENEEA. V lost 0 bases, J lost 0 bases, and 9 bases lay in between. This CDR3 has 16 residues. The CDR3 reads CASSLDGRSSYNEQFF. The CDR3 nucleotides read TGTGCCAGCAGCTTAGATGGTAGGAGCTCCTACAATGAGCAGTTCTTC.

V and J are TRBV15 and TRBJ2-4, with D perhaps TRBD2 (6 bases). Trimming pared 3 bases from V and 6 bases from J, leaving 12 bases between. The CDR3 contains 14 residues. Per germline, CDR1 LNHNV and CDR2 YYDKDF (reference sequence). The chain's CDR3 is CATSRGQEGNIQYF. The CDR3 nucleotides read TGTGCCACCAGCAGGGGGCAGGAGGGAAACATTCAGTACTTC.

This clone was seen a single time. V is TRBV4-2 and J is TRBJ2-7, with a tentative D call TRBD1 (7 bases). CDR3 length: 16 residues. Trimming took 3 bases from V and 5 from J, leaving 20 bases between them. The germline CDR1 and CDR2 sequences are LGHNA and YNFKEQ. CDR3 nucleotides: TGTGCCAGCAGCCACCCCCGGACAGGAGGGGAGGACGAGCAGTACTTC. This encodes CASSHPRTGGEDEQYF.